The 15 T cell receptor beta chains below were found in one sample sequenced in a study of shared clonotypes between healthy human individuals (dated by TCRdb to 2019 to 2021). The method was the immunoSEQ multiplex PCR assay. The table was pulled from immuneACCESS by TCRdb, which kept in-frame rearrangements only. Such tables lose some clones; where checked, under half of the loss comes from unresolved V genes, and the rest has no known cause. Present in this sample are about 1.5 million clones, 95% to 99% of which were seen just once. The ten largest clones take up around 0.47% of the sample. Sequences were obtained from naive CD4+ T cells sorted from blood. The cell subset or site label of this sample denotes: CD45RA+ positively selected. These receptor sequences come from a man aged 30 to 39 in good health.

V usage is TRBV9 and J usage is TRBJ2-1, with D hard to call. Germline V CDR1 and CDR2: SGDLS, YYNGEE. Deletions cut 0 bases from V and 8 bases from J, with 3 bases between. The CDR3 loop spans 11 amino acids. DNA for the CDR3: TGTGCCAGCAGCGTAGTTGATGAGCAGTTCTTC. Translated: CASSVVDEQFF.

V is TRBV11-2 and J is TRBJ2-7, with 7 bases aligning to TRBD2. Germline V gene data show CDR1 as SGHAT and CDR2 as FQNNGV. The ends lost 5 bases at V and 7 bases at J; junction bases unmatched: 8. The CDR3 has 13 residues. CDR3: CASSPGGRGEQYF. CDR3 sequence (DNA): TGTGCCAGCAGCCCCGGCGGGAGAGGGGAGCAGTACTTC. The full variable domain, with the rest looked up from reference TRBV11-2 and TRBJ2-7, is EAGVAQSPRYKIIEKRQSVAFWCNPISGHATLYWYQQILGQGPKLLIQFQNNGVVDDSQLPKDRFSAERLKGVDSTLKIQPAKLEDSAVYLCASSPGGRGEQYFGPGTRLTVT.

J is TRBJ2-1 and V is TRBV11-2; 11 bases align to TRBD2. The germline V gene encodes CDR1 SGHAT and CDR2 FQNNGV. The CDR3 consists of 17 residues. Unmatched junction bases numbered 6, after V lost 5 bases and J lost 0 bases. DNA of the CDR3: TGTGCCAGCAGCGGGGGTAGCGGGAGGGCCTCCTACAATGAGCAGTTCTTC. Its protein product is CASSGGSGRASYNEQFF.

V usage is TRBV6-5 and J usage is TRBJ2-7, with 8 nucleotides matching TRBD2. The CDR3 runs 16 residues. With V trimmed by 2 bases and J by 3 bases, 9 bases remained unmatched. CDR1 is MNHEY and CDR2 is SVGAGI in the germline V gene. The CDR3 nucleotides read TGTGCCAGCAGTTACGCCTTTTTAGCGGGGCTCTACGAGCAGTACTTC. This gives the protein CASSYAFLAGLYEQYF.

V and J are TRBV28 and TRBJ2-7; perhaps TRBD2 as D (6 bases). Germline lookup yields CDR1 MDHEN and CDR2 SYDVKM. The V gene lost 7 bases and the J gene lost 1 base, with 17 bases spanning the gap. The CDR3 has 15 residues. CDR3 nucleotide sequence: TGTGCCAGCACTCACCGCCTAGCGCGGTCCTACGAGCAGTACTTC. Residues: CASTHRLARSYEQYF.

The chain recombines TRBV12-5 with TRBJ2-1, with 11 bases matching TRBD2. The V and J ends lost 5 bases and 6 bases, in that order; junction bases with no gene match: 6. The germline gives CDR1 LGHNT, CDR2 FRNRAP. The CDR3 loop spans 15 amino acids. The DNA for the CDR3 is TGTGCTAGTGGTAACTTTAGCGGGAGGGGCAATGAGCAGTTCTTC. It encodes CASGNFSGRGNEQFF.

The count of this clone is one. Additional DNA sequences in this sample encode the identical CDR3. J is TRBJ2-7 and V is TRBV15; TRBD2 aligns across 9 bases. The germline CDR1 and CDR2 sequences are LNHNV and YYDKDF (reference sequence). The CDR3 loop spans 13 amino acids. Trimming at V came to 5 bases and at J to 4 bases, leaving 3 bases not matched to a gene. The CDR3 protein is CATSRGRGYEQYF. Written as DNA, the CDR3 is TGTGCCACCAGCCGCGGGAGGGGGTACGAGCAGTACTTC.

The V and J genes are TRBV9 and TRBJ2-7, with TRBD1 matching 10 bases. Germline CDR1 SGDLS, CDR2 YYNGEE. This CDR3 contains 15 residues. With 3 bases clipped from V and 3 bases from J, the junction kept 6 bases outside the gene matches. The CDR3 region is CASSARDRGHYEQYF. In DNA, the CDR3 is TGTGCCAGCAGCGCGAGGGACAGGGGACACTACGAGCAGTACTTC.

The V call is TRBV5-1, the J call TRBJ2-1, with TRBD2 matching 7 bases. Germline V gene sequence: CDR1 SGHRS, CDR2 YFSETQ. Trimming at V came to 10 bases and at J to 1 base, leaving 8 bases not matched to a gene. The CDR3 length is 14 residues. This CDR3 reads CAGSPGGSYNEQFF. In DNA, the CDR3 is TGCGCCGGGTCACCGGGAGGATCCTACAATGAGCAGTTCTTC.

The V gene is TRBV10-1, the J gene TRBJ2-7; 12 nucleotides line up with TRBD2. CDR3 length equals 15 residues. The germline V gene encodes CDR1 WNHNN and CDR2 SYGVQD (reference sequence). V lost 5 bases and J lost 3; bases outside the gene matches: 5. The CDR3 nucleotides read TGCGCCAGCAGTCCTGGACTAGCGGGGAACTACGAGCAGTACTTC. This sequence encodes CASSPGLAGNYEQYF.

The V and J genes are TRBV27 and TRBJ2-2; TRBD2 matches at 10 bases. J gave up 5 bases and V 0 bases, and 9 bases lay outside the gene matches. The CDR3 totals 18 residues. CDR1 and CDR2 (germline): MNHEY, SMNVEV (reference sequence). The CDR3 spells CASSLSPLAGVRTGELFF. In DNA, the CDR3 is TGTGCCAGCAGTTTATCCCCCCTAGCGGGAGTAAGAACCGGGGAGCTGTTTTTT.

This chain links TRBV28 with TRBJ2-1; TRBD2 might be the D (5 bases). The germline gives CDR1 MDHEN, CDR2 SYDVKM. This CDR3 is built from 13 residues. V was pared by 2 bases and J by 7 bases, with 9 bases between. CDR3 region: CASSLTSPNEQFF. For the CDR3, the DNA is TGTGCCAGCAGTTTAACTAGTCCAAATGAGCAGTTCTTC.

CDR3 protein: CASSQPGQTNTGELFF. CDR3 nucleotides: TGTGCCAGCAGCCAACCGGGACAGACCAACACCGGGGAGCTGTTTTTT. The chain recombines TRBV4-2 with TRBJ2-2, with 7 bases identical to TRBD1. Germline V gives CDR1 LGHNA, CDR2 YNFKEQ. Germline trimming cut 2 bases from V and 2 bases from J; bases unmatched to any gene: 5. This CDR3 contains 16 residues.

The chain is built from TRBV5-1 and TRBJ2-1; no clear D gene. The V end lost 4 bases, the J end lost 0 bases, and 11 bases lay between the germline ends. This CDR3 comprises 15 residues. Germline V gene lookup returns CDR1 SGHRS and CDR2 YFSETQ. CDR3 DNA sequence: TGCGCCAGCAGCATACAACCGGGCTCCTACAATGAGCAGTTCTTC. Its translation is CASSIQPGSYNEQFF.

The chain carries TRBV27 and TRBJ2-5; TRBD2 might be the D (7 bases). The V gene's germline CDR1 is MNHEY and CDR2 SMNVEV (reference sequence). The CDR3 sequence is 14 residues long. V dropped 3 bases and J dropped 4 bases, with 12 bases sitting between them. CDR3 sequence: CASSFTGRGETQYF. Written as DNA, the CDR3 is TGTGCCAGCAGTTTCACAGGGAGGGGAGAGACCCAGTACTTC.